Following are 15 T cell receptor beta chains from one sample sequenced in a study of T cell repertoires in cytomegalovirus infection. TCRdb re-called the reads with MiXCR, one entry per CDR3 protein. The sample comprises about 740,000 distinct CDR3 sequences, less than 40% of which are singletons, and under 3% rests with the top ten. Sequencing was carried out using PBMCs. Source of these receptors: a human donor in good health (CMV status not recorded). Some clones in this sample may be carry-over from other donors' samples.

This clonotype has just a few counts. The rearrangement links TRBV2 to TRBJ2-7; 8 positions agree with TRBD2. With V trimmed by 4 bases and J by 4 bases, 3 bases remained unmatched. This CDR3 comprises 13 residues. The germline CDR1 and CDR2 sequences are SNHLY and FYNNEI. DNA for the CDR3: TGTGCCAGCAGTGTGGCGGGAGGTTACGAGCAGTACTTC. Translating gives CASSVAGGYEQYF.

This clonotype occurred a few times. V gene TRBV7-2 combines with J gene TRBJ1-2, with 9 bases identical to TRBD1. The germline gives CDR1 SGHTA, CDR2 FQGNSA. The CDR3 covers 15 residues. J lost 8 bases, V lost 7 bases, and 14 bases had no gene match. The CDR3 DNA reads TGTGCCAGCAAAGTCGACAGGGGGATGACCGGCGGCTACACCTTC. Translated: CASKVDRGMTGGYTF. The complete variable domain, with remaining parts taken from reference TRBV7-2 and TRBJ1-2, reads GAGVSQSPSNKVTEKGKDVELRCDPISGHTALYWYRQSLGQGLEFLIYFQGNSAPDKSGLPSDRFSAERTGGSVSTLTIQRTQQEDSAVYLCASKVDRGMTGGYTFGSGTRLTVV.

The V call is TRBV29-1, the J call TRBJ2-1, with D possibly matching TRBD1 (6 bases). The CDR3 loop spans 13 amino acids. The V and J ends lost 4 bases and 2 bases respectively, with 9 bases between them. CDR1 is SQVTM, CDR2 ANQGSEA, per germline. CDR3 DNA: TGCAGCGTTGGTACAGGGACCTACAATGAGCAGTTCTTC. Translated: CSVGTGTYNEQFF.

In regard to this clonotype: Since a much larger clone is just one base distant, this may be a read error. Since the CDR3 does not end with the conserved phenylalanine or tryptophan, this likely comes from a read error. V is TRBV7-2 and J is TRBJ2-7; no definite D call. V gave up 1 base and J gave up 2 bases, with 12 bases separating them. The CDR3 spans 15 residues. CDR1 and CDR2 (germline): SGHTA, FQGNSA. CDR3 bases: TGTGCCAGCAGCTTAGGGGCAGCAACGGCCTACGAGCAGTACTTA. Residues: CASSLGAATAYEQYL.

A few counts support this clonotype. This chain links TRBV12-3 or TRBV12-4 with TRBJ1-1; D is unclear. V was clipped by 3 bases and J by 8 bases, with 7 bases between them. CDR3 length equals 11 residues. DNA of the CDR3: TGTGCCAGCAGTTTTACCCAGGAAGCTTTCTTT. Translating it yields CASSFTQEAFF.

With regard to this clonotype: A read error may account for a junction end that differs from germline. This chain joins TRBV7-9 and TRBJ2-5; D is unclear. Germline V gene sequence: CDR1 SEHNR, CDR2 FQNEAQ (reference sequence). This CDR3 has 15 residues. The CDR3 nucleotides read TGTTCCAGCAGCCCTAGGACCGCCCCTCAAGAGACCCATTACTTC. The encoded protein is CSSSPRTAPQETHYF. The full variable domain, with the rest looked up from reference TRBV7-9 and TRBJ2-5, is DTGVSQNPRHKITKRGQNVTFRCDPISEHNRLYWYRQTLGQGPEFLTYFQNEAQLEKSRLLSDRFSAERPKGSFSTLEIQRTEQGDSAMYLCSSSPRTAPQETHYFGPGTRLLVL.

This clonotype was observed a few times. CDR3 nucleotide sequence: TGTGCCAGCAGTTCCGACTGGAATGAGCAGTTCTTC. This gives the protein CASSSDWNEQFF. V and J are TRBV2 and TRBJ2-1; D is unclear. Germline V lookup: CDR1 SNHLY, CDR2 FYNNEI. V was shortened by 5 bases and J by 7 bases, with 9 bases between the two germline ends. The CDR3 contains 12 residues.

This clonotype showed up just once. The rearrangement joins TRBV18 to TRBJ2-2; D uncertain. The V gene's germline CDR1 is KGHSH and CDR2 LQKENI. V gave up 3 bases and J gave up 1 base, with 9 bases separating them. CDR3 length equals 15 residues. The CDR3 region has the DNA TGTGCCAGCTCACCTCTGGGTGAGAACACCGGGGAGCTGTTTTTT. Protein: CASSPLGENTGELFF.

The chain joins TRBV28 to TRBJ1-2, with 7 bases fitting TRBD1. This CDR3 is 14 amino acids long. Germline CDR1 MDHEN, CDR2 SYDVKM. V was pared by 6 bases and J by 4 bases, with 8 bases of the junction left unmatched. Here the CDR3 reads CASSPLGTAYGYTF. The DNA of the CDR3 is TGTGCCAGCAGCCCCCTCGGGACAGCCTATGGCTACACCTTC.

This clonotype was detected a few times. The gene calls are TRBV2 and TRBJ2-7; D not certain. The germline CDR1 and CDR2 sequences are SNHLY and FYNNEI. This CDR3 has 12 residues. Trimming took off 4 bases at V and 2 bases at J, with 6 bases between the two ends. This CDR3 is CASSAVTYEQYF. CDR3 nucleotide sequence: TGTGCCAGCAGTGCGGTTACCTACGAGCAGTACTTC.

This clonotype was seen a handful of times. The V call is TRBV24-1, the J call TRBJ2-5; D perhaps matches TRBD1 (6 bases). Germline V gene data show CDR1 as KGHDR and CDR2 as SFDVKD. The V end lost 3 bases, the J end lost 5 bases, and 15 bases lay between the germline ends. This CDR3 region has 15 residues. The DNA of the CDR3 is TGTGCCACCAGTGATGTCAGCACAGGGTTGGAGACCCAGTACTTC. Protein product: CATSDVSTGLETQYF.

This clonotype was recorded at least ten times. This chain links TRBV7-6 with TRBJ2-2; the D is unclear. Deletions cut 8 bases from V and 7 bases from J, with 8 bases between. Germline loops: CDR1 SGHVS, CDR2 FNYEAQ. The CDR3 totals 11 residues. The DNA for the CDR3 is TGTGCCAGCGGGAACGACGGGGAGCTGTTTTTT. It is translated as CASGNDGELFF.

This sequence joins TRBV5-3 and TRBJ2-3, with 9 bases matching TRBD1. TRBV5-3 is an ORF for which the function is uncertain. The ends lost 8 bases at V and 6 bases at J; junction bases unmatched: 16. The CDR3 runs to 16 residues. The DNA of the CDR3 is TGTGCCAGCAGCCGTCCCGGGACAGGGCTTCACGATACGCAGTATTTT. Translating it yields CASSRPGTGLHDTQYF.

With regard to this clonotype: This CDR3 fails to terminate in the conserved phenylalanine or tryptophan, so it likely reflects a read error. This chain connects TRBV20-1 to TRBJ2-5; 8 bases align to TRBD1. V trimming: 5 bases; J trimming: 4 bases; junction bases outside the gene matches: 12. Germline loops: CDR1 DFQATT, CDR2 SNEGSKA (reference sequence). The CDR3 sequence is 15 residues long. CDR3 sequence: CSASQGATARETQYC. DNA of the CDR3: TGCAGTGCTTCTCAGGGGGCAACCGCCCGAGAGACCCAGTACTGC.

This clonotype was seen only a few times. The V and J genes are TRBV4-1 and TRBJ1-6; no firm D call. Germline V lookup: CDR1 MGHRA, CDR2 YSYEKL. V lost 4 bases, J lost 6 bases, and 7 bases lay in between. CDR3 size: 13 residues. The CDR3 loop is CASSPPINSPLHF. The DNA of the CDR3 is TGCGCCAGCAGCCCCCCCATTAATTCACCCCTCCACTTT.